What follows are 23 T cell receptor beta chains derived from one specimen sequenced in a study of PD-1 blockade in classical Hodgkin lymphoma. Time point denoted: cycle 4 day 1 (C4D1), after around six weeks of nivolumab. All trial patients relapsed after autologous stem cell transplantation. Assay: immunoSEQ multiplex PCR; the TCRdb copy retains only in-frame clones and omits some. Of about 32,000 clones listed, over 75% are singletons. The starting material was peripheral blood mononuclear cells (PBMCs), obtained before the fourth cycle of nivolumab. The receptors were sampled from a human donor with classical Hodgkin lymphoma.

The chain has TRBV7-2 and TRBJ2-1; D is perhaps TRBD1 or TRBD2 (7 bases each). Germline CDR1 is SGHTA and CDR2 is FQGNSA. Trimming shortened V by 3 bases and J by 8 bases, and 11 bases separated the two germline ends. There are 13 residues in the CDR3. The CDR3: CASSFQGGDEQFF. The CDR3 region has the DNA TGTGCCAGCAGCTTCCAGGGGGGGGATGAGCAGTTCTTC.

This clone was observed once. This CDR3 reads CASSLGGYKSTQYF. CDR3 sequence (DNA): TGTGCCAGCAGCTTAGGAGGCTACAAGAGTACGCAGTATTTT. V usage is TRBV13 and J usage is TRBJ2-3; no firm D call. The CDR3 length is 14 residues. The V end lost 0 bases, the J end lost 8 bases, and 12 bases lay between the germline ends. Per germline, CDR1 PRHDT and CDR2 FYEKMQ (reference sequence).

CDR3: CASSAGGNEPQHF. The CDR3 DNA is TGTGCCAGCAGTGCGGGGGGGAACGAGCCCCAGCATTTT. The chain employs TRBV2 and TRBJ1-5; perhaps TRBD1 as D (5 bases). This CDR3 comprises 13 residues. Trimming cost V 4 bases and J 8 bases, with 12 bases left between them. Germline CDR1 and CDR2: SNHLY and FYNNEI.

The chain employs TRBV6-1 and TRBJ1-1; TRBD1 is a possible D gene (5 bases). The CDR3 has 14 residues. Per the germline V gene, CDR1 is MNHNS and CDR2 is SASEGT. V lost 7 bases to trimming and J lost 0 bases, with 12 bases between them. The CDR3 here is CASMAGIMNTEAFF. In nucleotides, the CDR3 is TGTGCCAGCATGGCAGGGATTATGAACACTGAAGCTTTCTTT.

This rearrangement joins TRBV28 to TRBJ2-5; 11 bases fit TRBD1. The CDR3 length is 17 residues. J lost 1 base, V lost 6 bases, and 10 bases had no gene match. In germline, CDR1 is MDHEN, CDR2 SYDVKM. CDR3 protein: CASSRRPGQGVQETQYF. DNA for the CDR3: TGTGCCAGCAGCCGCCGCCCGGGACAGGGGGTCCAAGAGACCCAGTACTTC.

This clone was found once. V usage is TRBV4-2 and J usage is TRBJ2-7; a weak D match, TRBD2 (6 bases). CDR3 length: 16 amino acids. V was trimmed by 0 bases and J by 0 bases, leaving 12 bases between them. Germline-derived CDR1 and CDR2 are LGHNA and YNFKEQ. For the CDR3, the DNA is TGTGCCAGCAGCCAAGAAGGGGCGGGGAGCTCCTACGAGCAGTACTTC. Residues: CASSQEGAGSSYEQYF.

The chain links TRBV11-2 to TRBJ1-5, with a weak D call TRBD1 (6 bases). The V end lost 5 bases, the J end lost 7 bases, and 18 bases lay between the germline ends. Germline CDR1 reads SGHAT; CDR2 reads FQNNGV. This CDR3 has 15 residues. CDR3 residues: CASSLGGLAGQPQHF. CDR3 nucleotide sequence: TGTGCCAGCAGCCTAGGGGGGCTAGCCGGGCAGCCCCAGCATTTT. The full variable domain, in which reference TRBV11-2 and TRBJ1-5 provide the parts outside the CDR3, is EAGVAQSPRYKIIEKRQSVAFWCNPISGHATLYWYQQILGQGPKLLIQFQNNGVVDDSQLPKDRFSAERLKGVDSTLKIQPAKLEDSAVYLCASSLGGLAGQPQHFGDGTRLSIL.

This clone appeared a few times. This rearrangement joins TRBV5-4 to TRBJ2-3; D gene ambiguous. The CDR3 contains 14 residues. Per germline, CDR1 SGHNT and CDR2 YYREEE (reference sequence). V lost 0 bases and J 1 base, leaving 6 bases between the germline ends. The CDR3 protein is CASSLEAGTDTQYF. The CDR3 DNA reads TGTGCCAGCAGCTTGGAGGCAGGCACAGATACGCAGTATTTT. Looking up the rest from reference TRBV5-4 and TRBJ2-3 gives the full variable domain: ETGVTQSPTHLIKTRGQQVTLRCSSQSGHNTVSWYQQALGQGPQFIFQYYREEENGRGNFPPRFSGLQFPNYSSELNVNALELDDSALYLCASSLEAGTDTQYFGPGTRLTVL.

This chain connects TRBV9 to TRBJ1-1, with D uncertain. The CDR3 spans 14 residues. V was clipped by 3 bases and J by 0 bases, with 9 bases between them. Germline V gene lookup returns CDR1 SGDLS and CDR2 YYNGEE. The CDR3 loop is CASSAGYMNTEAFF. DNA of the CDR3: TGTGCCAGCAGCGCCGGTTACATGAACACTGAAGCTTTCTTT.

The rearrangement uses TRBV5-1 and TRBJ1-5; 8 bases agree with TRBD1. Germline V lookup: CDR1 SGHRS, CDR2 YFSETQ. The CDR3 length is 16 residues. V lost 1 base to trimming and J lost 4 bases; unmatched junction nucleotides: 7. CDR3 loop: CASSLSGQGANQPQHF. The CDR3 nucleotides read TGCGCCAGCAGCTTGTCGGGGCAGGGGGCAAATCAGCCCCAGCATTTT.

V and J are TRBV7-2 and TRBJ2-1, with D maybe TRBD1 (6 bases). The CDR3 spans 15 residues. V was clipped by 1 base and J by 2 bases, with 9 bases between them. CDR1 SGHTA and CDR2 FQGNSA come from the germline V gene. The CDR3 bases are TGTGCCAGCAGCTTAGTAGGGGGACCCTACAATGAGCAGTTCTTC. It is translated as CASSLVGGPYNEQFF.

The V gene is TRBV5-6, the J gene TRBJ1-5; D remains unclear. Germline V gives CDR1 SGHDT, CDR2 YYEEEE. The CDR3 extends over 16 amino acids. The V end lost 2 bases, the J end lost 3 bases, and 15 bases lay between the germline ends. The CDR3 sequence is CASSLGGTLLNQPQHF. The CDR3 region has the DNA TGTGCCAGCAGCTTAGGCGGCACGTTACTCAATCAGCCCCAGCATTTT.

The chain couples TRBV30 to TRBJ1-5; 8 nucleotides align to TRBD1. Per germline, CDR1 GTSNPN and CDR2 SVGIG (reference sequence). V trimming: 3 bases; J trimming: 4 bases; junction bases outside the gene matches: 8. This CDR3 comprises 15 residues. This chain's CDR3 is CAWSVDNRGNQPQHF. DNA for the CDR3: TGTGCCTGGAGCGTCGATAACAGGGGGAATCAGCCCCAGCATTTT.

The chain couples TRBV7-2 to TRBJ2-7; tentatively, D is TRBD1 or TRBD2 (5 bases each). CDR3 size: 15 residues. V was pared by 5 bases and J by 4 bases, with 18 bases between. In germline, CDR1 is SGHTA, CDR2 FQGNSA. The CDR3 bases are TGTGCCAGCAGCCAAGGTTCGGGGCCGCGATACGAGCAGTACTTC. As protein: CASSQGSGPRYEQYF.

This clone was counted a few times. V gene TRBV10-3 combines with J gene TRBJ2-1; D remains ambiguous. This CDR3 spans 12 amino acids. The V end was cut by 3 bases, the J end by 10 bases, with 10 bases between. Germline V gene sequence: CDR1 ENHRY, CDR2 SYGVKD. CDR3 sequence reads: CAISDPPREQFF. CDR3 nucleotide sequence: TGTGCCATCAGTGACCCGCCAAGGGAGCAGTTCTTC.

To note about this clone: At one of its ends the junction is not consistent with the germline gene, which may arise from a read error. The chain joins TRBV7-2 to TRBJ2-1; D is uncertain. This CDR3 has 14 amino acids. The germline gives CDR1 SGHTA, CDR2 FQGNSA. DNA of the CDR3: TGTGCCAGCAGCTTAGCGGCTACCGGTAATGGGCAGTTCTTC. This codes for CASSLAATGNGQFF.

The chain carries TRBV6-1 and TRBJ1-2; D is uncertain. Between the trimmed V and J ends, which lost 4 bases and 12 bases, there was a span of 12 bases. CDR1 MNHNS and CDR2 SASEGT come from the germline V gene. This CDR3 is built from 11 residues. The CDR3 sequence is CASSAGSRNTF. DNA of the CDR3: TGTGCCAGCAGTGCTGGATCCAGAAACACCTTC.

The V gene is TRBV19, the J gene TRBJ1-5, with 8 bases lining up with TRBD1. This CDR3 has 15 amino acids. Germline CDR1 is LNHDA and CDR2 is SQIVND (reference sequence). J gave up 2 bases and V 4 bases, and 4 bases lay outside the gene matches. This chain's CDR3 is CASSTGGVGNQPQHF. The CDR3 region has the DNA TGTGCCAGTAGTACAGGGGGCGTAGGCAATCAGCCCCAGCATTTT.

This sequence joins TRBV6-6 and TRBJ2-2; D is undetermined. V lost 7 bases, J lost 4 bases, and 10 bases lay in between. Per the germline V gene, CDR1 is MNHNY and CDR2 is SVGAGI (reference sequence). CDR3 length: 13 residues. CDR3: CASNPWATGELFF. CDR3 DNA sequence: TGTGCCAGCAACCCGTGGGCCACCGGGGAGCTGTTTTTT.

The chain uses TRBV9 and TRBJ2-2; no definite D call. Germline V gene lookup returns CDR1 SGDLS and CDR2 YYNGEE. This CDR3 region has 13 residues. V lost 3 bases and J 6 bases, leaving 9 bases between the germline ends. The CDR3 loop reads CASSAPGAGELFF. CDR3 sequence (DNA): TGTGCCAGCAGCGCCCCCGGAGCCGGGGAGCTGTTTTTT.

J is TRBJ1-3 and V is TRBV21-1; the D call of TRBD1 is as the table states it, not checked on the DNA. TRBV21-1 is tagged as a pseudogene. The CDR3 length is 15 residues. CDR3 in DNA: TGTGCCAGCAGCTTGGGACAGGGCGGAGTGGTGCCCATATATTTT. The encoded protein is CASSLGQGGVVPIYF.

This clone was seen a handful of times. This CDR3 reads CASSPGTGGPYNEQFF. The CDR3 DNA sequence: TGCGCCAGCAGCCCCGGGACAGGGGGGCCCTACAATGAGCAGTTCTTC. V usage is TRBV5-1 and J usage is TRBJ2-1, with 11 bases fitting TRBD1. CDR3 length equals 16 residues. V lost 4 bases, J lost 2 bases, and 5 bases stayed unmatched. Germline V gene lookup returns CDR1 SGHRS and CDR2 YFSETQ. The whole variable domain, remainder taken from reference TRBV5-1 and TRBJ2-1, is KAGVTQTPRYLIKTRGQQVTLSCSPISGHRSVSWYQQTPGQGLQFLFEYFSETQRNKGNFPGRFSGRQFSNSRSEMNVSTLELGDSALYLCASSPGTGGPYNEQFFGPGTRLTVL.

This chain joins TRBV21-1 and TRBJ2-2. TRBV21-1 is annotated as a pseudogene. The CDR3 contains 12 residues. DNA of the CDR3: TGTGCCAGCAGCAAAGGGTCCGGGGAGCTGTTTTTT. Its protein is CASSKGSGELFF.